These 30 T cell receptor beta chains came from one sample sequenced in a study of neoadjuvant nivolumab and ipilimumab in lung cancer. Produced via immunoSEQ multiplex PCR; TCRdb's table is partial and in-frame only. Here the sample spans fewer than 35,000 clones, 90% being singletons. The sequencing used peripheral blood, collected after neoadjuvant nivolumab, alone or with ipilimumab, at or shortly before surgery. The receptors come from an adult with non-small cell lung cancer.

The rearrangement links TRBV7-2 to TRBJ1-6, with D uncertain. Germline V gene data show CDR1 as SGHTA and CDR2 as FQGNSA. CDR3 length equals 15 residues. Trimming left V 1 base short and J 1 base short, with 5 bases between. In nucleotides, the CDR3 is TGTGCCAGCAGCTTAGGTGGTTCCTATAATTCACCCCTCCACTTT. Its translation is CASSLGGSYNSPLHF.

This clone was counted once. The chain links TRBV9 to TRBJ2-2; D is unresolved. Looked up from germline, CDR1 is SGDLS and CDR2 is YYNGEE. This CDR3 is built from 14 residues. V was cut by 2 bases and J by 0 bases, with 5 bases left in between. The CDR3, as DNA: TGTGCCAGCAGCGTCCACACGAACACCGGGGAGCTGTTTTTT. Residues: CASSVHTNTGELFF.

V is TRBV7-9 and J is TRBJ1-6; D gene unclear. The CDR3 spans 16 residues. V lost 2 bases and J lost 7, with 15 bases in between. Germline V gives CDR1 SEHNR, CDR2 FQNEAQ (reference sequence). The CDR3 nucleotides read TGTGCCAGCAGCTTAATGCAGGCGAGGTGGAATTCACCCCTCCACTTT. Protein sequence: CASSLMQARWNSPLHF.

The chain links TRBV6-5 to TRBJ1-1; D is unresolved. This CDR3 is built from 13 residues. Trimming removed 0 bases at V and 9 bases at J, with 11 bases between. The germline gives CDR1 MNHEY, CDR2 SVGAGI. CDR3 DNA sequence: TGTGCCAGCAGTTACTCTAGCCCAACGAAAGCTTTCTTT. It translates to CASSYSSPTKAFF.

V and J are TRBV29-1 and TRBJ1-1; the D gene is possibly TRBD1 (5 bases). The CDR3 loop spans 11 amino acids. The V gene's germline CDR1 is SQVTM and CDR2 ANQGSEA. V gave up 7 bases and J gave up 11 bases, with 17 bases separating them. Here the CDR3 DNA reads TGCAGCGCCGGGGACGGCTTAAGGGCTTTCTTT. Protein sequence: CSAGDGLRAFF.

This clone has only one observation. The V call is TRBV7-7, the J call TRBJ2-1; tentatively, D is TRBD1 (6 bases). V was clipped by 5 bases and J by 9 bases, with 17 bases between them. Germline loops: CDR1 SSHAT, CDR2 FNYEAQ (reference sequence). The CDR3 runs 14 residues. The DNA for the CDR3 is TGTGCCAGCAGCCCTCAAGAAGGGGGTCGTGAGCAGTTCTTC. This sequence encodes CASSPQEGGREQFF.

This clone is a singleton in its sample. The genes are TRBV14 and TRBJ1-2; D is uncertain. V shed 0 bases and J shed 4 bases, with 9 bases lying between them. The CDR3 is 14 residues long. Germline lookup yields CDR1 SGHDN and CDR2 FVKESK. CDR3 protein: CASSQDRLAYGYTF. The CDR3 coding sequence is TGTGCCAGCAGCCAAGACAGATTGGCCTATGGCTACACCTTC.

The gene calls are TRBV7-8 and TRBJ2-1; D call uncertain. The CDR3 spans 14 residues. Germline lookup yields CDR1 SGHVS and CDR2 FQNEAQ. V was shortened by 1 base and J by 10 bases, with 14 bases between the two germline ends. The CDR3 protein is CASSLGPTLGEQFF. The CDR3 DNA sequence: TGTGCCAGCAGCTTAGGGCCCACACTTGGGGAGCAGTTCTTC.

The CDR3 sequence is CASRLWAGGVEQYF. In DNA, the CDR3 is TGTGCCAGCAGGTTGTGGGCAGGGGGCGTCGAGCAGTACTTC. The genes are TRBV27 and TRBJ2-7; 8 nucleotides match TRBD1. CDR1 is MNHEY and CDR2 is SMNVEV in the germline V gene (reference sequence). CDR3 length equals 14 residues. The V segment lost 6 bases and the J segment 6 bases; nucleotides outside the gene matches: 10.

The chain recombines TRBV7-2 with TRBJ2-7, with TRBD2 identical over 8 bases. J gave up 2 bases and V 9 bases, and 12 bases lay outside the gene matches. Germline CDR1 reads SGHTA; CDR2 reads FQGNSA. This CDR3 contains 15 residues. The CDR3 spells CASTTPPGGAYEQYF. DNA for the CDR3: TGTGCCAGTACCACCCCCCCGGGGGGGGCCTACGAGCAGTACTTC.

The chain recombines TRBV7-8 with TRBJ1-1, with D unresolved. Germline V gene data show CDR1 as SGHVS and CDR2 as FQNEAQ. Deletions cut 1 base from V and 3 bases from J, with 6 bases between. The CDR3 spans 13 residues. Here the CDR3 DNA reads TGTGCCAGCAGCTTAGGCGGGGACACTGAAGCTTTCTTT. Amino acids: CASSLGGDTEAFF.

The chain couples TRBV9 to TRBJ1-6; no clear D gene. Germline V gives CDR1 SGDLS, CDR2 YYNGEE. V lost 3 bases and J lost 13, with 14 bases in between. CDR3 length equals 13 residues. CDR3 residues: CASSAEGGVPLHF. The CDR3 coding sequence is TGTGCCAGCAGCGCCGAGGGTGGAGTTCCCCTCCACTTT.

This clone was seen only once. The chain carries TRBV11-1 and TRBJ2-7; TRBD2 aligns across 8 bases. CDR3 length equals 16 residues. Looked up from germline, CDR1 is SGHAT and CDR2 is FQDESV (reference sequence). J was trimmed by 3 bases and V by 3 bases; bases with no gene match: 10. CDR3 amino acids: CASSFGTGTRDYEQYF. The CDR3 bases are TGTGCCAGCAGCTTCGGTACCGGGACTAGGGACTACGAGCAGTACTTC.

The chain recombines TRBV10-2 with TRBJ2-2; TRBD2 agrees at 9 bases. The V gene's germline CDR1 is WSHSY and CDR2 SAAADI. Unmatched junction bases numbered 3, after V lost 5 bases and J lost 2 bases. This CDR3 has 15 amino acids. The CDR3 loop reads CASSLAGTNTGELFF. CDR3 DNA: TGCGCCAGCAGTCTAGCGGGGACTAACACCGGGGAGCTGTTTTTT.

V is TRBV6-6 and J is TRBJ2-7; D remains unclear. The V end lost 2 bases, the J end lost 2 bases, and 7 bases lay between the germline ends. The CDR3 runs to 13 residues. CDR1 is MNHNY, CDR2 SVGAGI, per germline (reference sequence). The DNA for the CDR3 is TGTGCCAGCAGTTACGACGGAACCTACGAGCAGTACTTC. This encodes CASSYDGTYEQYF.

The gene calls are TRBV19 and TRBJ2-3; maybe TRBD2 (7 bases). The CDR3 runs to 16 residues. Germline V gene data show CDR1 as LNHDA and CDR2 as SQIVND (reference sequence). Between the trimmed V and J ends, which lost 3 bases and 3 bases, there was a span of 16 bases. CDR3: CASSMGGGPRTDTQYF. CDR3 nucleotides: TGTGCCAGTAGTATGGGCGGGGGCCCCCGGACAGATACGCAGTATTTT. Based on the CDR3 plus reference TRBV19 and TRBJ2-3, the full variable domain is DGGITQSPKYLFRKEGQNVTLSCEQNLNHDAMYWYRQDPGQGLRLIYYSQIVNDFQKGDIAEGYSVSREKKESFPLTVTSAQKNPTAFYLCASSMGGGPRTDTQYFGPGTRLTVL.

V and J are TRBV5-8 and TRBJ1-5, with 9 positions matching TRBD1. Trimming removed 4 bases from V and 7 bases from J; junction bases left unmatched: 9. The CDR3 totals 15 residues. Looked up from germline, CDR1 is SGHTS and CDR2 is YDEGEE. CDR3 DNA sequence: TGTGCCAGCAGCCCAGCCCCGGGACAGGGCCAGCCCCAGCATTTT. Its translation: CASSPAPGQGQPQHF.

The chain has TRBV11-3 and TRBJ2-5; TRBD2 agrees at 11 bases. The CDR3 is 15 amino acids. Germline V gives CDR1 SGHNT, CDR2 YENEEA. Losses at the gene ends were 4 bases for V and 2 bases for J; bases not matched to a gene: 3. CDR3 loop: CASSSGTSGQETQYF. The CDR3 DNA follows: TGTGCCAGCAGCTCCGGGACTAGCGGTCAAGAGACCCAGTACTTC.

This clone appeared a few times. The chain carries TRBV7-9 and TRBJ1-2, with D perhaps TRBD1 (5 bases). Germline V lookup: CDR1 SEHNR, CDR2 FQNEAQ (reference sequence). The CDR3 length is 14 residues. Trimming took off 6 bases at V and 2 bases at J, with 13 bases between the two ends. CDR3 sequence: CASSSDILNYGYTF. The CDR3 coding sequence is TGTGCCAGCAGTTCGGACATCTTAAACTATGGCTACACCTTC.

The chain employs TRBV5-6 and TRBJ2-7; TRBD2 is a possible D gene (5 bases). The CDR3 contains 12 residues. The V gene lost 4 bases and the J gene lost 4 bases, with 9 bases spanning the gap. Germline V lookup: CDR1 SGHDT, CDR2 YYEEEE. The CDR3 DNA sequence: TGTGCCAGCAGCCGCCTAGCATACGAGCAGTACTTC. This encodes CASSRLAYEQYF.

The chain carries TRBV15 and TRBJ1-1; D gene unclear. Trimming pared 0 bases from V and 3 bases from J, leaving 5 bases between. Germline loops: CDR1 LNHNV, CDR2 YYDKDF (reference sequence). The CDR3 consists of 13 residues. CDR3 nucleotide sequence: TGTGCCACCAGCAGAGATGTTTACACTGAAGCTTTCTTT. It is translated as CATSRDVYTEAFF.

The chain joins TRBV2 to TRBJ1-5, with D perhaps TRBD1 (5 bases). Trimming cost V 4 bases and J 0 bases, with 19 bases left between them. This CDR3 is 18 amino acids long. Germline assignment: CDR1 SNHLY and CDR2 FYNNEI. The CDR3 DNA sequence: TGTGCCAGCAGTGGGGGCCGCGGGGCAGGGAGTAGCAATCAGCCCCAGCATTTT. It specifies CASSGGRGAGSSNQPQHF. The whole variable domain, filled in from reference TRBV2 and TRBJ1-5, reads EPEVTQTPSHQVTQMGQEVILRCVPISNHLYFYWYRQILGQKVEFLVSFYNNEISEKSEIFDDQFSVERPDGSNFTLKIRSTKLEDSAMYFCASSGGRGAGSSNQPQHFGDGTRLSIL.

The CDR3 DNA reads TGTGCCAGTAGGTGGGACGTAGACAATCAGCCCCAGCATTTT. Amino acid sequence: CASRWDVDNQPQHF. This chain links TRBV19 with TRBJ1-5; possible D gene TRBD1, 5 bases. Germline V gene lookup returns CDR1 LNHDA and CDR2 SQIVND (reference sequence). Trimming removed 6 bases at V and 3 bases at J, with 12 bases between. The CDR3 runs 14 residues.

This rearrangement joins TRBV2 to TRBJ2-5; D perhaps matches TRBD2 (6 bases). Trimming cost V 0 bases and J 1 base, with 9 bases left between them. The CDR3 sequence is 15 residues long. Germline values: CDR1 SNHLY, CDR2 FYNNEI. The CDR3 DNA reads TGTGCCAGCAGTGAAGCGCGGGGACCCCAAGAGACCCAGTACTTC. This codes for CASSEARGPQETQYF.

In nucleotides, the CDR3 is TGCGCCAGCAGCTTGGAGCGCTACGAGCAGTACTTC. Its translation is CASSLERYEQYF. The V gene is TRBV5-1, the J gene TRBJ2-7, with D hard to call. V lost 0 bases and J lost 3, with 4 bases in between. The CDR3 runs 12 residues. Germline-derived CDR1 and CDR2 are SGHRS and YFSETQ.

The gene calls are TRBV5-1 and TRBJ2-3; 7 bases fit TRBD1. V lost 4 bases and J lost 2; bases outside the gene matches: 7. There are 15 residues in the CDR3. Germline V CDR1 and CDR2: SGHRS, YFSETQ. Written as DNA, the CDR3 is TGCGCCAGCAGCAACGACAGGGCCCACACAGATACGCAGTATTTT. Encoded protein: CASSNDRAHTDTQYF.

CDR3 residues: CASSVGRTSGQETQYF. The CDR3 DNA follows: TGTGCCAGCAGTGTAGGTCGGACTAGCGGGCAAGAGACCCAGTACTTC. The gene calls are TRBV2 and TRBJ2-5, with 11 bases identical to TRBD2. The CDR3 loop spans 16 amino acids. Germline V lookup: CDR1 SNHLY, CDR2 FYNNEI. With V trimmed by 4 bases and J by 2 bases, 6 bases remained unmatched.

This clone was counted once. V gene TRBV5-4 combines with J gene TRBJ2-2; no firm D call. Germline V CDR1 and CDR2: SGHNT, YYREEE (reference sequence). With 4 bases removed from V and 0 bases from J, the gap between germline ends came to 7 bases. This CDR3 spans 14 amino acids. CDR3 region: CASSLNSNTGELFF. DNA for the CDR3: TGTGCCAGCAGCCTAAACTCGAACACCGGGGAGCTGTTTTTT.

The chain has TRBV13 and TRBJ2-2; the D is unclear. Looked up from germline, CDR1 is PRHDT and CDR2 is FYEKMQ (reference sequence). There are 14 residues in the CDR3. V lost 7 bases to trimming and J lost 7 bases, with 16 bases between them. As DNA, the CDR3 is TGTGCCAGCAACACAATAGGAGTGGACGGGGAGCTGTTTTTT. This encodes CASNTIGVDGELFF.

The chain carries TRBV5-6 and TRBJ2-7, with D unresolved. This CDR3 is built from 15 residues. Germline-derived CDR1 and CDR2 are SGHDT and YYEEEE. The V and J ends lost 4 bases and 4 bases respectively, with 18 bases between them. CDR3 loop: CASSRAGSRIYEQYF. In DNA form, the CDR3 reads TGTGCCAGCAGCCGGGCTGGTAGCAGGATATACGAGCAGTACTTC.